The 15 T cell receptor beta chains reported below all come from one sample, sequenced in a study of blood T cell repertoires in COVID-19. Some clones are missing from TCRdb's copy, which holds only in-frame ones; the method was immunoSEQ multiplex PCR. This table has hundreds of thousands of clones, 65% to 90% appearing once. The specimen sequenced was peripheral blood. These receptor sequences come from a man aged 50 to 60 with active or convalescent COVID-19.

The chain uses TRBV6-6 and TRBJ2-3; TRBD1 agrees at 8 bases. The J segment lost 3 bases and the V segment lost 7 bases, leaving 3 bases of the junction unmatched. This CDR3 spans 13 amino acids. Germline V gives CDR1 MNHNY, CDR2 SVGAGI (reference sequence). Written as DNA, the CDR3 is TGTGCCAGCACCGGACAGGGAACAGATACGCAGTATTTT. This gives the protein CASTGQGTDTQYF.

With respect to this clone: The same CDR3 also results from other DNA sequences found in this sample. The genes are TRBV11-2 and TRBJ2-2; D gene ambiguous. Trimming took 3 bases from V and 1 from J, leaving 6 bases between them. The CDR3 is 14 residues long. Per germline, CDR1 SGHAT and CDR2 FQNNGV. CDR3 bases: TGTGCCAGCAGCTTCTCCGGGAACACCGGGGAGCTGTTTTTT. Encoded protein: CASSFSGNTGELFF.

This clone has more than one count but fewer than ten. The chain recombines TRBV7-3 with TRBJ1-1; no definite D call. Germline V gene data show CDR1 as SGHTA and CDR2 as FQGTGA. The CDR3 sequence is 13 residues long. Trimming removed 6 bases from V and 0 bases from J, with 8 bases in between. CDR3 DNA: TGTGCCAGCAGGCGCGATCTGAACACTGAAGCTTTCTTT. It translates to CASRRDLNTEAFF.

The chain recombines TRBV2 with TRBJ1-5; no definite D call. V lost 6 bases to trimming and J lost 3 bases, with 18 bases between them. Germline CDR1 and CDR2: SNHLY and FYNNEI. The CDR3 has 16 amino acids. The CDR3 region has the DNA TGTGCCAGCAGCATAGCCGTGAGGGCCGTCAATCAGCCCCAGCATTTT. Protein sequence: CASSIAVRAVNQPQHF.

This clone appeared once. The chain carries TRBV20-1 and TRBJ2-7; TRBD1 agrees at 10 bases. Germline CDR1 is DFQATT and CDR2 is SNEGSKA (reference sequence). V lost 3 bases, J lost 5 bases, and 10 bases stayed unmatched. This CDR3 spans 15 amino acids. The DNA for the CDR3 is TGCAGTGCTAGTGGCGCCGGGACAGGGGCCCACGAGCAGTACTTC. It specifies CSASGAGTGAHEQYF.

The chain combines TRBV7-9 with TRBJ2-1; 8 bases are a match to TRBD1. Germline trimming cut 4 bases from V and 0 bases from J; bases unmatched to any gene: 11. There are 18 residues in the CDR3. The germline V gene encodes CDR1 SEHNR and CDR2 FQNEAQ (reference sequence). The CDR3 sequence: CASSSDPYRGTSYNEQFF. CDR3 sequence (DNA): TGTGCCAGCAGCTCCGACCCTTACAGGGGGACCTCCTACAATGAGCAGTTCTTC.

The chain is built from TRBV20-1 and TRBJ2-3, with TRBD2 identical over 7 bases. The junction had 8 bases not matched to a gene; V was cut back by 3 bases and J by 2 bases. Germline CDR1 is DFQATT and CDR2 is SNEGSKA (reference sequence). The CDR3 runs 15 residues. The CDR3 bases are TGCAGTGCTAGTCGGGCGGGGGAGATCACAGATACGCAGTATTTT. Its translation is CSASRAGEITDTQYF.

This chain uses TRBV4-1 with TRBJ2-2; possible D gene TRBD2, 6 bases. V gave up 6 bases and J gave up 3 bases, with 14 bases separating them. Germline lookup yields CDR1 MGHRA and CDR2 YSYEKL. The CDR3 loop spans 15 amino acids. Written as DNA, the CDR3 is TGCGCCAGCAGACATTGGGGGGAGTACACCGGGGAGCTGTTTTTT. It codes for CASRHWGEYTGELFF.

The chain carries TRBV30 and TRBJ2-1; D is unclear. Germline values: CDR1 GTSNPN, CDR2 SVGIG (reference sequence). The V gene lost 0 bases and the J gene lost 12 bases, with 12 bases spanning the gap. The CDR3 runs to 12 residues. This CDR3 is CAWSVDSSRQFF. CDR3 coding DNA: TGTGCCTGGAGTGTAGACTCGTCGCGGCAGTTCTTC.

The chain carries TRBV7-8 and TRBJ1-1; D gene ambiguous. In germline, CDR1 is SGHVS, CDR2 FQNEAQ. Deletions cut 5 bases from V and 0 bases from J, with 16 bases between. This CDR3 comprises 16 residues. For the CDR3, the DNA is TGTGCCAGCAGCACCCCGGGGAACGTCATGAACACTGAAGCTTTCTTT. Residues: CASSTPGNVMNTEAFF.

This chain joins TRBV30 and TRBJ1-4, with D maybe TRBD1 (5 bases). Trimming cost V 3 bases and J 0 bases, with 11 bases left between them. Germline loops: CDR1 GTSNPN, CDR2 SVGIG (reference sequence). This CDR3 has 15 residues. The DNA of the CDR3 is TGTGCCTGGAGAAGGGGAATTGCAACTAATGAAAAACTGTTTTTT. Its translation: CAWRRGIATNEKLFF.

The CDR3 here is CASSFELQGGAQFF. In nucleotides, the CDR3 is TGTGCCAGCAGCTTTGAACTCCAAGGCGGGGCACAGTTCTTC. The chain uses TRBV7-6 and TRBJ2-1; D might be TRBD2 (6 bases). Germline lookup yields CDR1 SGHVS and CDR2 FNYEAQ. This CDR3 is built from 14 residues. V lost 3 bases, J lost 13 bases, and 19 bases lay in between.

J is TRBJ2-5 and V is TRBV7-2; TRBD2 agrees at 13 bases. Germline-derived CDR1 and CDR2 are SGHTA and FQGNSA. V shed 4 bases, J shed 5 bases, and the junction held 4 bases outside the gene matches. The CDR3 is 15 residues long. The CDR3 here is CASSWTSGSGETQYF. The CDR3 DNA follows: TGTGCCAGCAGCTGGACTAGCGGGAGTGGGGAGACCCAGTACTTC.

The chain links TRBV5-1 to TRBJ2-5; 7 positions match TRBD1. The CDR3 sequence is 15 residues long. CDR1 and CDR2 from the germline V gene are SGHRS and YFSETQ. Trimming removed 1 base from V and 3 bases from J; junction bases left unmatched: 6. In DNA form, the CDR3 reads TGCGCCAGCAGCTTGCAGACAGGGCGAAAAGAGACCCAGTACTTC. Its translation is CASSLQTGRKETQYF.

V gene TRBV5-1 combines with J gene TRBJ2-7; D might be TRBD1 (6 bases). This CDR3 is 14 amino acids long. CDR1 and CDR2 from the germline V gene are SGHRS and YFSETQ. The V end lost 4 bases, the J end lost 3 bases, and 14 bases lay between the germline ends. CDR3 sequence reads: CASSEDGGFYEQYF. DNA for the CDR3: TGCGCCAGCAGCGAGGATGGGGGCTTCTACGAGCAGTACTTC.